These T cell receptor beta chains were read from a single sample in a study of blood T cell repertoires in COVID-19. Clones were read by immunoSEQ multiplex PCR, and TCRdb kept only the in-frame ones, dropping some. The sample carries about 180,000 clones, about 88% recorded once. Material: peripheral blood. The receptors originated from a woman under 40 with active or convalescent COVID-19. CDR3s include the opening cysteine and the closing phenylalanine or tryptophan. D genes are given only for firm matches. The size field is filled for only some rows; it gives once, few, many or a size class.

clone_size,j_call,v_call,d_call,cdr3_aa,cdr3_nt
.,TRBJ2-4,TRBV7-9,.,CASSFPGSIQYF,TGTGCCAGCAGCTTTCCGGGGTCCATTCAGTACTTC
.,TRBJ2-3,TRBV11-2,.,CASSVSPGGRGTDTQYF,TGTGCCAGCAGCGTCAGCCCGGGGGGCAGGGGCACAGATACGCAGTATTTT
.,TRBJ1-2,TRBV27,.,CASSKNRVGYGYTF,TGTGCCAGCAGTAAGAACAGGGTAGGCTATGGCTACACCTTC
.,TRBJ2-7,TRBV19,TRBD1,CASSIGQGISYEQYF,TGTGCCAGTAGTATTGGACAGGGGATCTCCTACGAGCAGTACTTC
.,TRBJ1-2,TRBV25-1,TRBD1,CASSDPRQGANYGYTF,TGTGCCAGCAGTGATCCCAGACAGGGAGCTAACTATGGCTACACCTTC
.,TRBJ1-1,TRBV3-1/TRBV3-2,.,CASSSIGAGNTEAFF,TGTGCCAGCAGCAGTATTGGGGCAGGGAACACTGAAGCTTTCTTT
.,TRBJ1-1,TRBV6-5,.,CASSYSARGSTEAFF,TGTGCCAGCAGTTACTCGGCCAGGGGAAGCACTGAAGCTTTCTTT
.,TRBJ2-7,TRBV4-2,.,CASSRTSSSYEQYF,TGTGCCAGCAGCCGAACTAGCAGTTCCTACGAGCAGTACTTC
.,TRBJ1-2,TRBV5-6,TRBD1,CASSLMAWTGEDGYTF,TGTGCCAGCAGCTTGATGGCGTGGACAGGGGAAGATGGCTACACCTTC
.,TRBJ2-1,TRBV11-1,TRBD1,CASSLSSSGGDEQFF,TGTGCCAGCAGCTTATCATCGTCAGGGGGTGATGAGCAGTTCTTC
.,TRBJ1-1,TRBV7-2,.,CASSLVVQGGTTEAFF,TGTGCCAGCAGCTTAGTGGTACAGGGTGGGACCACTGAAGCTTTCTTT
.,TRBJ1-2,TRBV6-5,TRBD1,CASSTQDREDYGYTF,TGTGCCAGCAGTACCCAGGACAGGGAGGACTATGGCTACACCTTC
.,TRBJ1-1,TRBV12-5,.,CASGLVRGANTEAFF,TGTGCTAGTGGTTTGGTACGGGGGGCGAACACTGAAGCTTTCTTT
.,TRBJ1-2,TRBV19,.,CASSRVANYGYTF,TGTGCCAGTAGTCGTGTAGCTAACTATGGCTACACCTTC
.,TRBJ2-5,TRBV3-1/TRBV3-2,TRBD1,CASSQDVDRGRETQYF,TGTGCCAGCAGCCAAGATGTCGACAGGGGCCGAGAGACCCAGTACTTC
.,TRBJ2-7,TRBV27,.,CASSTGTSLSEQYF,TGTGCCAGCAGCACCGGGACTTCCCTATCCGAGCAGTACTTC
.,TRBJ1-5,TRBV15,.,CATSRDRGYRQPQHF,TGTGCCACCAGCAGAGATCGCGGGTATAGGCAGCCCCAGCATTTT
.,TRBJ2-7,TRBV7-9,TRBD2,CASSLDGAGLYEQYF,TGTGCCAGCAGCTTAGATGGAGCGGGACTCTACGAGCAGTACTTC
.,TRBJ2-5,TRBV5-1,.,CASRSLPGQETQYF,TGCGCCAGCAGGAGTCTCCCCGGGCAAGAGACCCAGTACTTC
.,TRBJ2-7,TRBV4-2,.,CASSQDRAGPYEQYF,TGTGCCAGCAGCCAGGACCGGGCGGGGCCCTACGAGCAGTACTTC
.,TRBJ2-7,TRBV27,TRBD2,CASSLTSGSYEQYF,TGTGCCAGCAGTTTGACTAGCGGTTCCTACGAGCAGTACTTC
.,TRBJ1-1,TRBV6-1,TRBD1,CASSEAGYRGRNTEAFF,TGTGCCAGCAGTGAAGCGGGTTACAGGGGGAGGAACACTGAAGCTTTCTTT
.,TRBJ2-3,TRBV6-1,TRBD2,CASGRGAGGLDTQYF,TGTGCCAGCGGTCGCGGAGCGGGGGGATTAGATACGCAGTATTTT
.,TRBJ1-1,TRBV19,.,CASSILKNTEAFF,TGTGCCAGTAGTATCCTAAAGAACACTGAAGCTTTCTTT
.,TRBJ2-7,TRBV10-2,TRBD2,CASSGSLGLAAREQYF,TGCGCCAGCAGTGGTTCTCTTGGACTAGCTGCGAGGGAGCAGTACTTC
.,TRBJ2-1,TRBV19,TRBD1,CASSTWTGGLTNEQFF,TGTGCCAGTAGTACTTGGACAGGGGGCTTAACCAATGAGCAGTTCTTC
.,TRBJ2-1,TRBV4-2,TRBD2,CASSQMTSGRDDDEQFF,TGTGCCAGCAGCCAAATGACTAGCGGGAGGGACGACGATGAGCAGTTCTTC
few,TRBJ2-7,TRBV5-1,TRBD2,CASSLGTSGYSYEQYF,TGCGCCAGCAGCTTGGGGACTAGCGGGTATTCATACGAGCAGTACTTC
.,TRBJ1-2,TRBV3-1/TRBV3-2,.,CASSRSRDGYTF,TGTGCCAGCAGCCGCAGCAGGGATGGCTACACCTTC
once,TRBJ2-5,TRBV19,.,CASSIFGEETQYF,TGTGCCAGTAGTATTTTCGGGGAAGAGACCCAGTACTTC
.,TRBJ2-1,TRBV24-1,TRBD2,CATSDPGLAGDNEQFF,TGTGCCACCAGTGACCCGGGACTAGCGGGGGACAATGAGCAGTTCTTC
.,TRBJ2-7,TRBV14,.,CASSHTYGPQGGGYEQYF,TGTGCCAGCAGCCATACTTACGGGCCTCAGGGAGGGGGATACGAGCAGTACTTC
once,TRBJ2-7,TRBV6-5,TRBD2,CASKSHGGALYEQYF,TGTGCCAGCAAATCCCACGGGGGGGCCCTATACGAGCAGTACTTC
.,TRBJ2-7,TRBV5-5,TRBD2,CASSSGRGAYEQYF,TGTGCCAGCAGCTCCGGGAGGGGGGCATACGAGCAGTACTTC
.,TRBJ2-7,TRBV5-1,TRBD2,CASSLVLAGDEQYF,TGCGCCAGCAGCTTGGTTCTAGCGGGAGACGAGCAGTACTTC
.,TRBJ1-3,TRBV2,.,CASSTVSGNTIYF,TGTGCCAGTTCGACAGTCTCTGGAAACACCATATATTTT
few,TRBJ1-1,TRBV5-6,.,CASSLGRGTEAFF,TGTGCCAGCAGCTTGGGGAGGGGTACTGAAGCTTTCTTT
.,TRBJ2-1,TRBV6-2/TRBV6-3,.,CASSYILYNEQFF,TGTGCCAGCAGTTATATCCTCTACAATGAGCAGTTCTTC
.,TRBJ1-4,TRBV6-1,.,CASSERAGVLQSNEKLFF,TGTGCCAGCAGCGAAAGGGCAGGGGTCCTTCAGTCTAATGAAAAACTGTTTTTT
.,TRBJ2-2,TRBV28,TRBD2,CASTDTTAGLNTGELFF,TGTGCCAGCACCGACACAACCGCGGGACTAAACACCGGGGAGCTGTTTTTT
.,TRBJ2-7,TRBV5-6,.,CASSLNSHLYEQYF,TGTGCCAGCAGCTTGAACAGCCATCTCTACGAGCAGTACTTC
.,TRBJ2-6,TRBV21-1,.,CASSKEVWKQGGYSGANVLTF,TGTGCCAGCAGCAAAGAGGTTTGGAAGCAGGGCGGCTACTCTGGGGCCAACGTCCTGACTTTC
.,TRBJ2-2,TRBV3-1/TRBV3-2,.,CASTQRETGELFF,TGTGCCAGCACCCAGAGGGAGACCGGGGAGCTGTTTTTT
.,TRBJ1-5,TRBV7-2,TRBD1,CASSFAAGGALSNQPQHF,TGTGCCAGCAGCTTTGCGGCAGGGGGCGCCTTAAGCAATCAGCCCCAGCATTTT
.,TRBJ1-5,TRBV6-6,.,CASREDNQPQHF,TGTGCCAGCAGGGAGGATAATCAGCCCCAGCATTTT
.,TRBJ2-7,TRBV19,.,CASSIYRDGEQYF,TGTGCCAGTAGTATATACAGGGATGGAGAGCAGTACTTC